This T cell receptor (beta chain) was recorded in a study of T cell responses to AZD1222 COVID-19 vaccine. Background on the study: Pooled in the analysis were second doses at about 4 or about 12 weeks.

Assay used: immunoSEQ multiplex PCR; TCRdb lists only in-frame clones, some missing. This sample has under 200,000 clones; around 93% occur once, and the top ten carry 1.9%. The CDR3 is 15 residues long. Germline V gene lookup returns CDR1 MNHEY and CDR2 SVGEGT. The V gene lost 1 base and the J gene lost 0 bases, with 7 bases spanning the gap. Study-level results: Donors in the cohort were predominantly white British and more often female, and clonal diversity was possibly underestimated. Only a handful of AZD1222 recipients tested seropositive at baseline. In all cases, repertoires were sampled only after the peak T cell response.

A single count supports this clone. Its antigen remains unknown. This sequence joins TRBV6-2 or TRBV6-3 and TRBJ2-1; no clear D. Source: peripheral blood, taken on day 0 of AZD1222 vaccination. This TCR was sampled from an adult in good health. CDR3 loop: CASSYLVSSYNEQFF. DNA for the CDR3: TGTGCCAGCAGTTACTTAGTCAGCTCCTACAATGAGCAGTTCTTC.